This is a list of T cell receptor beta chains from one sample in a study of Graves' ophthalmopathy and Graves' hyperthyroidism. TCRdb independently ran MiXCR on the multiplex PCR reads; one entry per CDR3 protein. The sample carries 500,000 to 700,000 distinct CDR3 sequences, 20% to 25% recorded once. The sequenced material came from peripheral blood. The receptors shown here come from a woman between 18 and 29 years old with stable Graves' hyperthyroidism. Some clones in this sample may be carry-over from other donors' samples. The CDR3 runs from the conserved cysteine through the conserved F or W. The D gene is left open where the match is weak. A clone size is listed for some rows: how often the clone was seen (once, few, many), or a class if it is expanded.

abundance	d_gene	j_gene	v_gene	CDR3nt	CDR3aa
NA	NA	TRBJ1-1	TRBV2	TGTGCCAGCATTCGGACAATGAACACTGAAGCTTTCTTT	CASIRTMNTEAFF
many	NA	TRBJ2-6	TRBV6-2/TRBV6-3	TGTGCCAGCAGTTACAGACAGCGCGCTTCGTCTGGGGCCAACGTCCTGACTTTC	CASSYRQRASSGANVLTF
many	NA	TRBJ1-2	TRBV28	TGTGCCAGCAGTGATAGAAATCGGGAGGACACCTTC	CASSDRNREDTF
NA	NA	TRBJ1-1	TRBV5-6	TGTGCCAGCAGCTTGGTCGGGGTCCCTGGGAACACTGAAGCTTTCTTT	CASSLVGVPGNTEAFF
many	NA	TRBJ1-1	TRBV6-1	TGTGCCAGCAGTGTTCTCTGGAACACTGAAGCTTTCTTT	CASSVLWNTEAFF
many	TRBD1	TRBJ2-7	TRBV7-9	TGTGCCAGCAGCGGGCAGGGGGCCTCGTACGAGCAGTACTTC	CASSGQGASYEQYF
NA	TRBD1	TRBJ2-7	TRBV9	TGTGCCAGCAGCGTGGAGGAAGGGGGCCACGCCGAGCAGTACTTC	CASSVEEGGHAEQYF
many	NA	TRBJ1-1	TRBV20-1	TGCAGTGCTAGAGATCCCAGGAAGGGAGGCACTGAAGCTTTCTTT	CSARDPRKGGTEAFF
many	NA	TRBJ1-1	TRBV20-1	TGCAGTGCTAGCCCGACAGATCACATGGCTGAAGCTTTCTTT	CSASPTDHMAEAFF
many	NA	TRBJ2-7	TRBV7-9	TGTGCCAGCAGCTTAGGGGGGTCGGAGCAGTACTTC	CASSLGGSEQYF
NA	TRBD2	TRBJ2-7	TRBV9	TGTGCCAGCAGCGCGCAAACGGGACTAGCAAGGTACGAGCAGTACTTC	CASSAQTGLARYEQYF
many	NA	TRBJ1-2	TRBV6-2/TRBV6-3	TGTGCCAGCAGTTACGAGGGATCGACCACTAACTATGGCTACACCTTC	CASSYEGSTTNYGYTF
many	NA	TRBJ2-2	TRBV2	TGTGCCAGCATCCGGGGCAACGCGAACACCGGGGAGCTGTTTTTT	CASIRGNANTGELFF
NA	NA	TRBJ1-2	TRBV5-4	TGTGCCAGCAGCTGGTTACAGGGACCTCTTGGATATGGCTGCACCTTC	CASSWLQGPLGYGCTF
few	NA	TRBJ1-2	TRBV12-3/TRBV12-4	TGTGCCAGCAGTAACGACGGTAACTATGGCTACACCTTC	CASSNDGNYGYTF
NA	NA	TRBJ2-7	TRBV6-1	TGTGCCAGCGGTCGGACTCCCGCCTACGAGCAGTACTTC	CASGRTPAYEQYF
NA	NA	TRBJ1-3	TRBV12-3/TRBV12-4	TGTGCCAGCATCAATCGGGGTCCTCACTCTGGAAACACCATATATTTT	CASINRGPHSGNTIYF
NA	NA	TRBJ2-7	TRBV6-1	TGTGCCAGCAGAAATACGCAAGGACCTAGCTCCTACGAGCAGTACTTC	CASRNTQGPSSYEQYF
many	TRBD1	TRBJ1-5	TRBV24-1	TGTGCCACCAGTGATTGGGACAGAGATCAGCCCCAGCATTTT	CATSDWDRDQPQHF
few	TRBD1	TRBJ2-3	TRBV20-1	TGCAGTGCTAGACTGAGGACAGGGTCCACGCAGTATTTT	CSARLRTGSTQYF
many	NA	TRBJ2-7	TRBV12-3/TRBV12-4	TGTGCCAGCAGTCCAACTCCGGGACAACTATACGAGCAGTACTTC	CASSPTPGQLYEQYF
few	TRBD1	TRBJ2-6	TRBV11-2	TGTGCCAGCGGCTGGGACAGGGGGTTAAGTGGGGCCAACGTCCTGACTTTC	CASGWDRGLSGANVLTF
NA	NA	TRBJ2-2	TRBV12-3/TRBV12-4	TGTGCCAGCACCCCGACAGGCGGTGCCGGGGAGCTGTTTTTT	CASTPTGGAGELFF
many	NA	TRBJ2-4	TRBV20-1	TGCAGTGCAAAACAGGGTTCTTTTCAGTACTTC	CSAKQGSFQYF
many	NA	TRBJ2-7	TRBV12-3/TRBV12-4	TGTGCCAGCAGTTTGCCCTCCTACGAGCAGTACTTC	CASSLPSYEQYF
NA	NA	TRBJ1-1	TRBV6-1	TGTGCCAGCACCCCGTGGGGCATGAACACTGAAGCTTTCTTT	CASTPWGMNTEAFF
many	TRBD1	TRBJ1-2	TRBV20-1	TGCAGTGCTTTCCCAAAGGACAGGGATTACAACTATGGCTACACCTTC	CSAFPKDRDYNYGYTF
many	TRBD1	TRBJ1-5	TRBV11-2	TGTGCCAGCAGCCCCAGCGGTCGGACAGGGGTCAATCAGCCCCAGCATTTT	CASSPSGRTGVNQPQHF
NA	NA	TRBJ1-1	TRBV28	TGTGCCAGCAGTGAACCTGGGGATGAAGCTTTCTTT	CASSEPGDEAFF
NA	TRBD2	TRBJ2-5	TRBV7-2	TGTGCCAGCAGCGTTCAACTAGCGGGGGGTTCGAAGACCCAGTACTTC	CASSVQLAGGSKTQYF
few	TRBD1	TRBJ2-4	TRBV12-3/TRBV12-4	TGTGCCAGCAGCAAGGACAGGGAGGTCCCACAGTACTTC	CASSKDREVPQYF
NA	TRBD1	TRBJ2-5	TRBV7-9	TGTGCCAGCAGCTTACGTGAGGGGGCTCGAGAGACCCAGTACTTC	CASSLREGARETQYF
many	NA	TRBJ2-7	TRBV5-1	TGCGCCAGCGGGACCGGGGGCGAGCAGTACTTC	CASGTGGEQYF
NA	NA	TRBJ1-1	TRBV27	TGTGCCAGCACCCCTTTCTCTTGGGGGAACACTGAAGCTTTCTTT	CASTPFSWGNTEAFF
many	TRBD1	TRBJ2-2	TRBV5-1	TGCGCCAGCAGCTTGGGGACAGGGACCGGGGAGCTGTTTTTT	CASSLGTGTGELFF
many	TRBD2	TRBJ2-2	TRBV9	TGTGCCAGCAGCGAGACTAGCGGGAGGGCAGGAACCGGGGAGCTGTTTTTT	CASSETSGRAGTGELFF
NA	NA	TRBJ2-7	TRBV6-2/TRBV6-3	TGTGCCAGCAGTCCGTTCAGGGGCGGCTCCTACGAGCAGTACTTC	CASSPFRGGSYEQYF
NA	NA	TRBJ2-7	TRBV19	TGTGCCAGTAGTATAGGATGGGGTTACGAGCAGTACTTC	CASSIGWGYEQYF
many	TRBD1	TRBJ1-2	TRBV6-5	TGTGCCAGCAGTTACTCGACAGGGGACTATGGCTACACCTTC	CASSYSTGDYGYTF
NA	NA	TRBJ1-3	TRBV27	TGTGCCAGCAGTTCGACCAGGCAGGGGATCTCTGGAAACACCATATATTTT	CASSSTRQGISGNTIYF
many	TRBD1	TRBJ1-1	TRBV6-5	TGTGCCAGCAGTTGGGACAGGGGGAACACTGAAGCTTTCTTT	CASSWDRGNTEAFF